The next 29 T cell receptor beta chains were all read from a single sample in a study of blood T cell repertoires in COVID-19 (dated by TCRdb to between 2020 and 2021). Library creation used the immunoSEQ multiplex PCR assay. The immuneACCESS repertoire file appears here via TCRdb, limited to in-frame rearrangements. These files lack a portion of the clones; in checked studies, under half of the deficit traces to unresolved V genes, and the cause of the others is not known. The sample records approximately 480,000 clones, 87% of which are singletons. The ten largest clonotypes hold 0.7% of the sample. The sample taken for sequencing was PBMCs or T cells enriched from blood (not recorded which). These receptors all stem from a young woman who had recovered from COVID-19.

V gene TRBV9 combines with J gene TRBJ1-2, with no clear D. Germline CDR1 is SGDLS and CDR2 is YYNGEE. The V end was cut by 4 bases, the J end by 2 bases, with 12 bases between. The CDR3 totals 14 residues. The chain's CDR3 is CASSPGQANYGYTF. CDR3 coding DNA: TGTGCCAGCAGCCCTGGGCAGGCGAACTATGGCTACACCTTC.

The chain recombines TRBV10-3 with TRBJ2-1, with 7 bases lining up with TRBD1. V was pared by 4 bases and J by 4 bases, with 10 bases of the junction left unmatched. The CDR3 contains 16 residues. Per germline, CDR1 ENHRY and CDR2 SYGVKD. The CDR3 spells CAISVPRGTVYNEQFF. In DNA, the CDR3 is TGTGCCATCAGTGTTCCTAGAGGGACAGTTTACAATGAGCAGTTCTTC.

This chain connects TRBV3-1 (or the pseudogene TRBV3-2) to TRBJ1-2, with D unresolved. Germline CDR1 LGHDT, CDR2 YNNKEL (reference sequence). This CDR3 has 16 amino acids. With 1 base removed from V and 2 bases from J, the gap between germline ends came to 14 bases. The CDR3 protein is CASSQAATQANYGYTF. In nucleotides, the CDR3 is TGTGCCAGCAGCCAAGCGGCAACCCAAGCGAACTATGGCTACACCTTC.

The genes are TRBV11-2 and TRBJ2-4; D is undetermined. CDR3 size: 13 residues. Germline V gene sequence: CDR1 SGHAT, CDR2 FQNNGV. The V end was cut by 10 bases, the J end by 0 bases, with 10 bases between. The CDR3 DNA is TGTGCCACCCTGTCTGTAGCCAAAAACATTCAGTACTTC. Protein sequence: CATLSVAKNIQYF.

A few counts support this clone. The rearrangement joins TRBV27 to TRBJ2-7; 10 nucleotides agree with TRBD2. With 2 bases clipped from V and 4 bases from J, the junction kept 2 bases outside the gene matches. The CDR3 is 14 residues long. Looked up from germline, CDR1 is MNHEY and CDR2 is SMNVEV (reference sequence). CDR3 DNA: TGTGCCAGCAGTTTACAGCGGGGGGGGTACGAGCAGTACTTC. It encodes CASSLQRGGYEQYF.

The chain combines TRBV28 with TRBJ1-5; perhaps TRBD1 as D (5 bases). The V end lost 6 bases, the J end lost 2 bases, and 17 bases lay between the germline ends. The germline V gene encodes CDR1 MDHEN and CDR2 SYDVKM. This CDR3 is built from 16 residues. The CDR3 DNA is TGTGCCAGCAGATCTCCTGGGGGGTCTGGCAATCAGCCCCAGCATTTT. This codes for CASRSPGGSGNQPQHF.

The chain uses TRBV2 and TRBJ1-1; 11 bases map to TRBD1. The CDR3 spans 16 residues. The junction had 9 bases not matched to a gene; V was cut back by 6 bases and J by 3 bases. The germline V gene encodes CDR1 SNHLY and CDR2 FYNNEI. The CDR3 DNA follows: TGTGCCAGCAGCGATCGGACAGGGGGCGCAGACACTGAAGCTTTCTTT. This sequence encodes CASSDRTGGADTEAFF.

The V gene is TRBV6-5, the J gene TRBJ2-7; D possibly corresponds to TRBD2 (6 bases). Germline V gene lookup returns CDR1 MNHEY and CDR2 SVGAGI. V dropped 6 bases and J dropped 3 bases, with 15 bases sitting between them. The CDR3 loop spans 14 amino acids. This CDR3 is CASSRLLGLYEQYF. CDR3 nucleotide sequence: TGTGCCAGCAGCCGGCTATTGGGACTCTACGAGCAGTACTTC.

This sequence joins TRBV6-2 or TRBV6-3 and TRBJ2-5, with 12 nucleotides matching TRBD1. The germline gives CDR1 MNHEY, CDR2 SVGEGT. CDR3 length: 16 amino acids. Trimming cost V 2 bases and J 4 bases; bases outside gene matches: 5. The CDR3 region is CASSYGGDRGRETQYF. CDR3 in DNA: TGTGCCAGCAGTTACGGGGGGGACAGGGGGCGAGAGACCCAGTACTTC.

The chain uses TRBV5-1 and TRBJ1-1; possible D gene TRBD1, 5 bases. V lost 5 bases, J lost 0 bases, and 11 bases lay in between. Germline V CDR1 and CDR2: SGHRS, YFSETQ. CDR3 length: 14 residues. CDR3 sequence reads: CASRGEGMNTEAFF. The DNA of the CDR3 is TGCGCCAGCAGGGGGGAGGGAATGAACACTGAAGCTTTCTTT.

This rearrangement joins TRBV2 to TRBJ1-2, with 11 nucleotides matching TRBD1. J was trimmed by 7 bases and V by 7 bases; bases with no gene match: 2. CDR1 and CDR2 (germline): SNHLY, FYNNEI. This CDR3 is built from 12 residues. CDR3 DNA: TGTGCCAGCACCGGGACAGGGGGTGGCTACACCTTC. As protein: CASTGTGGGYTF.

The gene calls are TRBV2 and TRBJ2-5; no definite D call. V gave up 3 bases and J gave up 5 bases, with 7 bases separating them. The CDR3 has 12 amino acids. Germline V gene data show CDR1 as SNHLY and CDR2 as FYNNEI. The CDR3 DNA sequence: TGTGCCAGCAGTGATCCGGTGGAGACCCAGTACTTC. Translation gives CASSDPVETQYF. The complete variable domain, with remaining parts taken from reference TRBV2 and TRBJ2-5, reads EPEVTQTPSHQVTQMGQEVILRCVPISNHLYFYWYRQILGQKVEFLVSFYNNEISEKSEIFDDQFSVERPDGSNFTLKIRSTKLEDSAMYFCASSDPVETQYFGPGTRLLVL.

The V gene is TRBV19, the J gene TRBJ1-5; tentatively, D is TRBD1 (5 bases). The germline CDR1 and CDR2 sequences are LNHDA and SQIVND (reference sequence). V lost 2 bases to trimming and J lost 1 base, with 15 bases between them. The CDR3 is made up of 17 amino acids. The CDR3 region is CASSITGQGGSNQPQHF. CDR3 nucleotide sequence: TGTGCCAGTAGTATAACTGGGCAGGGCGGCAGCAATCAGCCCCAGCATTTT. Variable domain in full (rest from reference TRBV19 and TRBJ1-5): DGGITQSPKYLFRKEGQNVTLSCEQNLNHDAMYWYRQDPGQGLRLIYYSQIVNDFQKGDIAEGYSVSREKKESFPLTVTSAQKNPTAFYLCASSITGQGGSNQPQHFGDGTRLSIL.

The J gene is TRBJ2-3, the V gene TRBV18, with D possibly being TRBD2 (5 bases). The V and J ends lost 2 bases and 4 bases respectively, with 16 bases between them. Germline-derived CDR1 and CDR2 are KGHSH and LQKENI. The CDR3 sequence is 16 residues long. The CDR3 protein is CASSPFRTPPPDTQYF. The CDR3 DNA reads TGTGCCAGCTCACCATTTAGGACTCCCCCACCAGATACGCAGTATTTT.

This rearrangement joins TRBV18 to TRBJ1-1, with D possibly TRBD1 on 5 matching bases. The CDR3 totals 16 residues. Per the germline V gene, CDR1 is KGHSH and CDR2 is LQKENI. Trimming stripped 1 base from V and 1 base from J, with 13 bases between. In nucleotides, the CDR3 is TGTGCCAGCTCACCACGTATTCAGGGCTCGAACACTGAAGCTTTCTTT. This codes for CASSPRIQGSNTEAFF.

This rearrangement joins TRBV2 to TRBJ1-1; D gene uncertain. The ends were cut back, 8 bases at V and 1 base at J, with 11 bases in the middle. The CDR3 has 13 amino acids. Germline V gives CDR1 SNHLY, CDR2 FYNNEI. The CDR3 coding sequence is TGTGCCAGCCGTACTAGCTGGAACACTGAAGCTTTCTTT. Protein sequence: CASRTSWNTEAFF.

The chain joins TRBV9 to TRBJ2-2, with 9 bases that match TRBD2. CDR1 SGDLS and CDR2 YYNGEE come from the germline V gene. The CDR3 extends over 18 amino acids. V lost 0 bases and J lost 5; bases outside the gene matches: 11. CDR3: CASSVAEASGDLTGELFF. The CDR3 region has the DNA TGTGCCAGCAGCGTAGCTGAGGCTAGCGGGGACCTAACCGGGGAGCTGTTTTTT.

This sequence joins TRBV30 and TRBJ1-2, with D possibly being TRBD1 (6 bases). The germline V gene has CDR1 GTSNPN and CDR2 SVGIG (reference sequence). The V end lost 2 bases, the J end lost 8 bases, and 15 bases lay between the germline ends. The CDR3 has 13 residues. The CDR3 nucleotides read TGTGCCTGGAGTAGGAAAGGGGGACGGGGCTACACCTTC. Protein: CAWSRKGGRGYTF.

This clone was counted once. CDR3 residues: CAWSDRGRAQHF. The DNA for the CDR3 is TGTGCCTGGAGTGACAGGGGTCGGGCCCAGCATTTT. The J gene is TRBJ1-5, the V gene TRBV30, with 7 bases identical to TRBD1. The CDR3 extends over 12 amino acids. With V trimmed by 1 base and J by 11 bases, 5 bases remained unmatched. The germline CDR1 and CDR2 sequences are GTSNPN and SVGIG (reference sequence).

This chain uses TRBV7-2 with TRBJ1-2, with TRBD1 matching over 7 bases. The CDR3 consists of 15 residues. Germline lookup yields CDR1 SGHTA and CDR2 FQGNSA. Trimming removed 5 bases from V and 4 bases from J; junction bases left unmatched: 10. In DNA, the CDR3 is TGTGCCAGCAGCCCCTCGACAGGGTTGGGCTATGGCTACACCTTC. This codes for CASSPSTGLGYGYTF.

The rearrangement joins TRBV6-4 to TRBJ1-1, with D perhaps matching TRBD1 (5 bases). This CDR3 region has 14 residues. The germline CDR1 and CDR2 sequences are MRHNA and SNTAGT. V lost 5 bases, J lost 0 bases, and 10 bases lay in between. CDR3 sequence: CASSFDSLNTEAFF. The DNA for the CDR3 is TGTGCCAGCAGTTTTGACAGCTTGAACACTGAAGCTTTCTTT.

This chain connects TRBV5-1 to TRBJ2-7; 9 bases are shared with TRBD1. After removal of 2 bases from V and 5 bases from J, the junction contained 8 bases not matched to a gene. CDR3 length: 15 residues. Germline CDR1 and CDR2: SGHRS and YFSETQ. The CDR3 sequence: CASSLTMDRGHEQYF. The CDR3 region has the DNA TGCGCCAGCAGCTTAACTATGGACAGGGGACACGAGCAGTACTTC.

The V call is TRBV4-1, the J call TRBJ1-2, with 8 nucleotides matching TRBD1. The V gene end was trimmed by 4 bases and the J gene end by 3 bases; junction bases not matched to a gene: 10. Germline CDR1 MGHRA, CDR2 YSYEKL. This CDR3 contains 16 residues. CDR3 coding DNA: TGCGCCAGCAGCCTGGCACCCGGACAGGGCGACTATGGCTACACCTTC. This gives the protein CASSLAPGQGDYGYTF.

The V gene is TRBV7-8, the J gene TRBJ2-7; 10 bases map to TRBD2. Germline CDR1 SGHVS, CDR2 FQNEAQ. The trim removed 0 bases at V and 2 bases at J, leaving 10 bases unmatched. The CDR3 covers 18 residues. This CDR3 reads CASSLARLAGAFPYEQYF. In DNA, the CDR3 is TGTGCCAGCAGCTTAGCAAGGCTAGCGGGGGCCTTCCCCTACGAGCAGTACTTC.

This chain uses TRBV12-3 or TRBV12-4 with TRBJ1-6; 7 positions match TRBD1. The V gene end was trimmed by 5 bases and the J gene end by 8 bases; junction bases not matched to a gene: 3. This CDR3 contains 13 residues. The CDR3 bases are TGTGCCAGCAGTATGACAGGGTATTCACCCCTCCACTTT. This codes for CASSMTGYSPLHF.

The chain joins TRBV2 to TRBJ2-7; D may be TRBD2 (6 bases). The CDR3 loop spans 14 amino acids. Germline assignment: CDR1 SNHLY and CDR2 FYNNEI. V was cut by 7 bases and J by 0 bases, with 13 bases left in between. The CDR3 DNA reads as TGTGCCAGCACACGGGAGACGGACTCCTACGAGCAGTACTTC. Translated, it gives CASTRETDSYEQYF.

This clone has a single count. The chain combines TRBV11-2 with TRBJ2-3, with D unclear. V was trimmed by 5 bases and J by 1 base, leaving 13 bases between them. The CDR3 is made up of 15 amino acids. The germline V gene encodes CDR1 SGHAT and CDR2 FQNNGV. The CDR3 spells CASSLTHQGTDTQYF. The CDR3 nucleotides read TGTGCCAGCAGCCTAACCCACCAGGGCACAGATACGCAGTATTTT.

J is TRBJ1-2 and V is TRBV28; 8 nucleotides line up with TRBD1. Trimming took 5 bases from V and 0 from J; bases not matched to a gene: 11. CDR1 and CDR2 from the germline V gene are MDHEN and SYDVKM. The CDR3 runs to 17 residues. In nucleotides, the CDR3 is TGTGCCAGCAGTGGCCAAGGACAGGGTGGAGCTAACTATGGCTACACCTTC. Protein sequence: CASSGQGQGGANYGYTF.

V gene TRBV30 combines with J gene TRBJ1-1; TRBD1 is a possible D gene (6 bases). Germline V lookup: CDR1 GTSNPN, CDR2 SVGIG (reference sequence). This CDR3 is 16 amino acids long. With 8 bases removed from V and 1 base from J, the gap between germline ends came to 23 bases. This chain's CDR3 is CARGAKGRGGNTEAFF. CDR3 in DNA: TGTGCCCGGGGGGCCAAGGGGCGCGGTGGGAACACTGAAGCTTTCTTT.